This is a list of T cell receptor beta chains from one sample in a study of OX40 agonist ivuxolimab in advanced cancers. Only in-frame clones appear in the TCRdb table, and some are missing; sequencing was by immunoSEQ multiplex PCR. This table has tens of thousands of clones, 85% to 90% appearing once. The sequenced sample was CD4+ or CD8+ T cells sorted from blood, obtained in a trial of the OX40 agonist ivuxolimab. The receptors stem from an adult with an advanced solid tumor such as melanoma, head and neck, liver or kidney cancer. Each CDR3 is given with its conserved first and last residue. The D gene is left open where the match is weak. Clone size is given for some rows only: seen once, a few or many times, or a class if the clone is expanded.

v_call: TRBV5-8
j_call: TRBJ1-1
clone_size: -
d_call: -
cdr3_aa: CASSLVRSVRLNTEAFF
cdr3_nt: TGTGCCAGCAGCTTGGTTAGGTCAGTACGCCTGAACACTGAAGCTTTCTTT

v_call: TRBV5-1
j_call: TRBJ2-1
clone_size: -
d_call: -
cdr3_aa: CASSSDWLASEQFF
cdr3_nt: TGCGCCAGCAGCTCGGACTGGTTAGCCTCTGAGCAGTTCTTC

v_call: TRBV5-4
j_call: TRBJ1-6
clone_size: -
d_call: TRBD1
cdr3_aa: CASSIGQVEGSPLHF
cdr3_nt: TGTGCCAGCAGCATCGGACAGGTGGAGGGATCACCCCTCCACTTT

v_call: TRBV15
j_call: TRBJ2-1
clone_size: -
d_call: -
cdr3_aa: CATSSRQSSYNEQFF
cdr3_nt: TGTGCCACCAGCAGTAGACAGAGCTCCTACAATGAGCAGTTCTTC

v_call: TRBV20-1
j_call: TRBJ2-7
clone_size: -
d_call: -
cdr3_aa: CSATPDYEQYF
cdr3_nt: TGCAGTGCCACTCCTGACTACGAGCAGTACTTC

v_call: TRBV7-9
j_call: TRBJ1-4
clone_size: -
d_call: -
cdr3_aa: CASSFSRDGTNEKLFF
cdr3_nt: TGTGCCAGCAGCTTCAGCAGAGACGGCACTAATGAAAAACTGTTTTTT

v_call: TRBV7-2
j_call: TRBJ1-5
clone_size: -
d_call: TRBD1
cdr3_aa: CASSAGQGHQPQHF
cdr3_nt: TGTGCCAGCAGCGCGGGACAGGGACATCAGCCCCAGCATTTT

v_call: TRBV9
j_call: TRBJ2-1
clone_size: -
d_call: TRBD1
cdr3_aa: CASSVGTGDTYNEQFF
cdr3_nt: TGTGCCAGCAGCGTAGGGACAGGGGACACCTACAATGAGCAGTTCTTC

v_call: TRBV5-4
j_call: TRBJ1-1
clone_size: few
d_call: -
cdr3_aa: CASSLASMNTEAFF
cdr3_nt: TGTGCCAGCAGCTTGGCCAGTATGAACACTGAAGCTTTCTTT

v_call: TRBV7-7
j_call: TRBJ2-1
clone_size: once
d_call: TRBD1
cdr3_aa: CASSQGGAYNEQFF
cdr3_nt: TGTGCTAGCTCTCAAGGGGGCGCCTACAATGAGCAGTTCTTC

v_call: TRBV5-1
j_call: TRBJ2-1
clone_size: -
d_call: -
cdr3_aa: CASSSLGGEQFF
cdr3_nt: TGCGCCAGCAGCTCATTAGGAGGTGAGCAGTTCTTC

v_call: TRBV14
j_call: TRBJ2-1
clone_size: -
d_call: -
cdr3_aa: CASSQGQAPGNEQFF
cdr3_nt: TGTGCCAGCAGCCAAGGACAGGCCCCGGGTAATGAGCAGTTCTTC

v_call: TRBV19
j_call: TRBJ1-5
clone_size: -
d_call: TRBD1
cdr3_aa: CATGQVFYSNQPQHF
cdr3_nt: TGTGCCACGGGACAGGTATTCTATAGCAATCAGCCCCAGCATTTT

v_call: TRBV15
j_call: TRBJ2-3
clone_size: -
d_call: -
cdr3_aa: CATTQDLASTDTQYF
cdr3_nt: TGTGCCACAACCCAAGATCTAGCGTCCACAGATACGCAGTATTTT

v_call: TRBV7-9
j_call: TRBJ1-3
clone_size: -
d_call: -
cdr3_aa: CASSPGGGEITIYF
cdr3_nt: TGTGCCAGCAGCCCGGGGGGCGGCGAAATCACCATATATTTT

v_call: TRBV5-6
j_call: TRBJ1-2
clone_size: -
d_call: TRBD1
cdr3_aa: CASSTGQGTYGYTF
cdr3_nt: TGTGCCAGCAGCACCGGACAGGGGACGTATGGCTACACCTTC

v_call: TRBV5-6
j_call: TRBJ2-5
clone_size: -
d_call: -
cdr3_aa: CASSLYQGGQETQYF
cdr3_nt: TGTGCCAGCAGCCTGTACCAGGGCGGACAAGAGACCCAGTACTTC

v_call: TRBV5-6
j_call: TRBJ2-2
clone_size: -
d_call: -
cdr3_aa: CASSWSPGNGELFF
cdr3_nt: TGTGCCAGCAGCTGGAGCCCAGGGAACGGGGAGCTGTTTTTT

v_call: TRBV6-5
j_call: TRBJ1-2
clone_size: few
d_call: TRBD1
cdr3_aa: CASRPEGQVGYGYTF
cdr3_nt: TGTGCCAGCAGACCCGAGGGACAGGTCGGCTATGGCTACACCTTC

v_call: TRBV21-1
j_call: TRBJ1-2
clone_size: -
d_call: -
cdr3_aa: CASSVPGQGARGYTF
cdr3_nt: TGTGCCAGCAGCGTACCGGGACAGGGGGCGCGGGGCTACACCTTC

v_call: TRBV9
j_call: TRBJ1-2
clone_size: -
d_call: TRBD1
cdr3_aa: CASSAGQGEFGYTF
cdr3_nt: TGTGCCAGCAGCGCCGGACAGGGGGAGTTTGGCTACACCTTC

v_call: TRBV25-1
j_call: TRBJ1-2
clone_size: -
d_call: -
cdr3_aa: CASSDRNSYGYTF
cdr3_nt: TGTGCCAGCAGTGACAGGAACTCCTATGGCTACACCTTC

v_call: TRBV4-1
j_call: TRBJ1-2
clone_size: -
d_call: -
cdr3_aa: CASSQDLGAYSYGYTF
cdr3_nt: TGCGCCAGCAGCCAAGATCTAGGGGCGTATAGCTATGGCTACACCTTC

v_call: TRBV2
j_call: TRBJ2-3
clone_size: -
d_call: TRBD1
cdr3_aa: CASSRDSSGDTQYF
cdr3_nt: TGTGCCAGCAGTCGGGACAGCTCGGGAGATACGCAGTATTTT

v_call: TRBV6-1
j_call: TRBJ2-2
clone_size: few
d_call: -
cdr3_aa: CASSEARDPGELFF
cdr3_nt: TGTGCCAGCAGTGAAGCGCGGGATCCCGGGGAGCTGTTTTTT

v_call: TRBV15
j_call: TRBJ2-7
clone_size: -
d_call: -
cdr3_aa: CATSRGTGRYEQYF
cdr3_nt: TGTGCCACCAGCAGAGGCACAGGGAGGTACGAGCAGTACTTC

v_call: TRBV6-9
j_call: TRBJ1-1
clone_size: -
d_call: -
cdr3_aa: CASSYGQGEAFF
cdr3_nt: TGTGCCAGCAGTTACGGGCAGGGGGAAGCTTTCTTT

v_call: TRBV5-6
j_call: TRBJ2-5
clone_size: -
d_call: TRBD1
cdr3_aa: CASSLRGGQGGQETQYF
cdr3_nt: TGTGCCAGCAGCTTGAGGGGGGGACAGGGAGGGCAAGAGACCCAGTACTTC

v_call: TRBV6-1
j_call: TRBJ1-2
clone_size: -
d_call: -
cdr3_aa: CASTDGARYGYTF
cdr3_nt: TGTGCCAGCACTGACGGCGCGCGGTATGGCTACACCTTC

v_call: TRBV5-1
j_call: TRBJ2-1
clone_size: -
d_call: -
cdr3_aa: CASSLSGLPNNEQFF
cdr3_nt: TGCGCCAGCAGCTTAAGTGGCCTCCCGAACAATGAGCAGTTCTTC

v_call: TRBV6-5
j_call: TRBJ1-3
clone_size: medium-sized
d_call: -
cdr3_aa: CASSFGGHGNTIYF
cdr3_nt: TGTGCCAGCAGTTTCGGGGGGCATGGAAACACCATATATTTT

v_call: TRBV10-1
j_call: TRBJ2-2
clone_size: -
d_call: TRBD2
cdr3_aa: CASSESVAGDTGELFF
cdr3_nt: TGCGCCAGCAGTGAGTCCGTAGCGGGGGACACCGGGGAGCTGTTTTTT

v_call: TRBV7-2
j_call: TRBJ2-1
clone_size: -
d_call: TRBD2
cdr3_aa: CVSRGGGRGRYNEQFF
cdr3_nt: TGTGTGTCGCGAGGGGGCGGGAGGGGACGGTACAATGAGCAGTTCTTC

v_call: TRBV2
j_call: TRBJ2-7
clone_size: -
d_call: -
cdr3_aa: CASSVVEQYF
cdr3_nt: TGTGCCAGCTCTGTCGTCGAGCAGTACTTC

v_call: TRBV5-1
j_call: TRBJ2-6
clone_size: -
d_call: -
cdr3_aa: CASSLSPTGTGANVLTF
cdr3_nt: TGCGCCAGCAGCTTGAGCCCCACAGGAACTGGGGCCAACGTCCTGACTTTC

v_call: TRBV5-1
j_call: TRBJ2-3
clone_size: -
d_call: TRBD2
cdr3_aa: CASASGSTDTQYF
cdr3_nt: TGCGCCAGCGCTAGCGGGAGCACAGATACGCAGTATTTT

v_call: TRBV7-3
j_call: TRBJ2-3
clone_size: -
d_call: -
cdr3_aa: CASSLKYGGRGQLDTQYF
cdr3_nt: TGTGCCAGCAGTTTAAAGTACGGAGGGAGGGGACAGTTGGATACGCAGTATTTT

v_call: TRBV7-2
j_call: TRBJ2-7
clone_size: -
d_call: TRBD2
cdr3_aa: CASSLGLAGGDEQYF
cdr3_nt: TGTGCCAGCAGCTTAGGACTAGCGGGAGGTGACGAGCAGTACTTC

v_call: TRBV4-1
j_call: TRBJ1-5
clone_size: -
d_call: -
cdr3_aa: CASSQGPGGQPQHF
cdr3_nt: TGCGCCAGCAGCCAGGGACCCGGGGGACAGCCCCAGCATTTT